The 19 T cell receptor beta chains given below trace back to one sample, sequenced in a study of T-cell memory formation after mild COVID-19. One entry per CDR3 protein, called by TCRdb with MiXCR from the 5' RACE reads. The data hold roughly 150,000 distinct CDR3 sequences, with more than 12% observed a single time. The sequenced material came from PBMCs or a T cell subset sorted from them (not recorded which). These receptors all stem from an adult woman who had mild COVID-19 (a few samples of this study predate the infection). Cell type and time point are not known.

This chain uses TRBV19 with TRBJ2-1, with D possibly TRBD1 on 5 matching bases. The CDR3 runs to 14 residues. Germline lookup yields CDR1 LNHDA and CDR2 SQIVND (reference sequence). V was pared by 2 bases and J by 2 bases, with 7 bases between. The CDR3 DNA is TGTGCCAGTAGTATAAGACAGACCTACAATGAGCAGTTCTTC. It specifies CASSIRQTYNEQFF.

The rearrangement links TRBV6-2 or TRBV6-3 to TRBJ2-6; the D is unclear. V lost 6 bases and J 0 bases, leaving 9 bases between the germline ends. CDR3 length: 15 residues. Germline V gives CDR1 MNHEY, CDR2 SVGEGT. The CDR3 sequence is CASRDPGSGANVLTF. The CDR3 DNA is TGTGCCAGCAGGGACCCAGGCTCTGGGGCCAACGTCCTGACTTTC.

There are a few counts of this clonotype. The chain links TRBV12-3 or TRBV12-4 to TRBJ2-2; perhaps TRBD1 as D (5 bases). The CDR3 extends over 14 amino acids. Trimming took 3 bases from V and 6 from J, leaving 11 bases between them. The DNA for the CDR3 is TGTGCCAGCAGTTTGTCTGTGACAGCCGGGGAGCTGTTTTTT. Residues: CASSLSVTAGELFF.

This clonotype was found a few times. The chain couples TRBV10-3 to TRBJ2-3; TRBD2 is a possible D gene (6 bases). Trimming removed 7 bases from V and 0 bases from J, with 14 bases in between. The CDR3 has 15 residues. CDR1 ENHRY and CDR2 SYGVKD come from the germline V gene. CDR3 region: CAITYGTASTDTQYF. The DNA of the CDR3 is TGTGCCATCACTTACGGGACTGCGAGCACAGATACGCAGTATTTT.

The DNA for the CDR3 is TGTGCCAGCAGCTTAGGCCTCGGTCACCAGTATTCCTCCTACGAGCAGTACTTC. It specifies CASSLGLGHQYSSYEQYF. The chain has TRBV7-8 and TRBJ2-7; D call uncertain. The V and J ends lost 1 base and 0 bases respectively, with 19 bases between them. CDR3 size: 18 residues. Per the germline V gene, CDR1 is SGHVS and CDR2 is FQNEAQ.

This clonotype was detected only a few times. The V gene is TRBV4-1, the J gene TRBJ2-2, with 10 bases aligning to TRBD2. CDR1 and CDR2 (germline): MGHRA, YSYEKL. CDR3 length: 18 amino acids. The V and J ends lost 6 bases and 1 base, in that order; junction bases with no gene match: 11. CDR3 in DNA: TGCGCCAGCAGACCTCCCCCCGGACTAGCGGAGAACACCGGGGAGCTGTTTTTT. Its protein product is CASRPPPGLAENTGELFF.

This clonotype appeared a few times. The gene calls are TRBV4-1 and TRBJ2-7, with D uncertain. Trimming removed 4 bases from V and 5 bases from J, with 18 bases in between. CDR1 is MGHRA, CDR2 YSYEKL, per germline. The CDR3 consists of 15 residues. This chain's CDR3 is CASSLVNRGDDEQYF. The CDR3 bases are TGCGCCAGCAGCCTCGTGAACCGAGGAGACGACGAGCAGTACTTC.

The CDR3 region is CATSDSTGRWYEQYF. Written as DNA, the CDR3 is TGTGCCACCAGTGATTCGACAGGGAGGTGGTACGAGCAGTACTTC. This rearrangement joins TRBV24-1 to TRBJ2-7; D possibly corresponds to TRBD1 (7 bases). Looked up from germline, CDR1 is KGHDR and CDR2 is SFDVKD. The CDR3 consists of 15 residues. The V end was cut by 2 bases, the J end by 4 bases, with 14 bases between.

The V and J genes are TRBV5-1 and TRBJ2-1; 10 bases fit TRBD1. The CDR3 loop spans 14 amino acids. The trim removed 3 bases at V and 8 bases at J, leaving 5 bases unmatched. Germline CDR1 is SGHRS and CDR2 is YFSETQ. The CDR3 coding sequence is TGCGCCAGCAGCTATATTGGACAGGGGGATGAGCAGTTCTTC. Protein product: CASSYIGQGDEQFF. Full variable domain (remainder filled in from reference TRBV5-1 and TRBJ2-1): KAGVTQTPRYLIKTRGQQVTLSCSPISGHRSVSWYQQTPGQGLQFLFEYFSETQRNKGNFPGRFSGRQFSNSRSEMNVSTLELGDSALYLCASSYIGQGDEQFFGPGTRLTVL.

In its sample, this clonotype was seen many times. The chain combines TRBV19 with TRBJ1-1; weak D call: TRBD1 (5 bases). Between the trimmed V and J ends, which lost 7 bases and 5 bases, there was a span of 17 bases. CDR1 LNHDA and CDR2 SQIVND come from the germline V gene (reference sequence). This CDR3 contains 14 residues. In DNA, the CDR3 is TGTGCCAGTACCCTCCTGGGGGGTGGGACTGAAGCTTTCTTT. Protein product: CASTLLGGGTEAFF.

This clonotype was detected only a few times. The rearrangement uses TRBV4-2 and TRBJ2-1, with D unresolved. This CDR3 region has 15 residues. Per the germline V gene, CDR1 is LGHNA and CDR2 is YNFKEQ. With 4 bases removed from V and 8 bases from J, the gap between germline ends came to 18 bases. CDR3 in amino acids: CASSLGNFPADEQFF. For the CDR3, the DNA is TGTGCCAGCAGCCTTGGGAACTTCCCGGCGGATGAGCAGTTCTTC.

The chain recombines TRBV29-1 with TRBJ2-5; 9 bases agree with TRBD1. CDR1 is SQVTM and CDR2 is ANQGSEA in the germline V gene. The length of the CDR3 is 14 residues. Trimming at V came to 3 bases and at J to 0 bases, leaving 2 bases not matched to a gene. The CDR3 DNA follows: TGCAGCGTTGACAGACAGGGGGACCAAGAGACCCAGTACTTC. This gives the protein CSVDRQGDQETQYF.

This clonotype appeared a few times. This chain links TRBV11-2 with TRBJ2-1; D unclear. V gave up 2 bases and J gave up 0 bases, with 8 bases separating them. Germline CDR1 is SGHAT and CDR2 is FQNNGV. The CDR3 runs 15 residues. The CDR3 reads CASSLPRSSYNEQFF. CDR3 coding DNA: TGTGCCAGCAGCTTACCGCGGAGCTCCTACAATGAGCAGTTCTTC.

In its sample, this clonotype was seen a few times. The chain combines TRBV6-5 with TRBJ1-6; D ambiguous. Trimming left V 2 bases short and J 7 bases short, with 6 bases between. The CDR3 sequence is 13 residues long. Germline V gene data show CDR1 as MNHEY and CDR2 as SVGAGI. The CDR3 DNA is TGTGCCAGCAGTTACGGGTCGAATTCACCCCTCCACTTT. Protein sequence: CASSYGSNSPLHF.

The chain uses TRBV7-2 and TRBJ2-1, with D hard to call. Trimming removed 4 bases from V and 5 bases from J, with 15 bases in between. This CDR3 region has 15 residues. Per germline, CDR1 SGHTA and CDR2 FQGNSA. For the CDR3, the DNA is TGTGCCAGCAGCTCTCTCCGGGCCAGACACAATGAGCAGTTCTTC. It yields the protein CASSSLRARHNEQFF. The full variable domain, completed using reference TRBV7-2 and TRBJ2-1, is GAGVSQSPSNKVTEKGKDVELRCDPISGHTALYWYRQSLGQGLEFLIYFQGNSAPDKSGLPSDRFSAERTGGSVSTLTIQRTQQEDSAVYLCASSSLRARHNEQFFGPGTRLTVL.

The table lists this clonotype with a few counts. V gene TRBV4-1 combines with J gene TRBJ2-7, with 8 bases lining up with TRBD1. Losses at the gene ends were 3 bases for V and 6 bases for J; bases not matched to a gene: 13. Germline assignment: CDR1 MGHRA and CDR2 YSYEKL. The CDR3 extends over 16 amino acids. In DNA, the CDR3 is TGCGCCAGCAGCCAGGCAGGGGGCGCGGGTAGCGCCGAGCAGTACTTC. This encodes CASSQAGGAGSAEQYF.

The chain links TRBV30 to TRBJ2-3, with D unclear. CDR1 is GTSNPN, CDR2 SVGIG, per germline (reference sequence). The CDR3 extends over 11 amino acids. With 5 bases removed from V and 4 bases from J, the gap between germline ends came to 7 bases. This chain's CDR3 is CAWGTADTQYF. The CDR3 nucleotides are TGTGCCTGGGGTACCGCAGATACGCAGTATTTT.

The chain links TRBV7-9 to TRBJ2-3; 16 bases line up with TRBD2. CDR3 length: 17 amino acids. The germline V gene has CDR1 SEHNR and CDR2 FQNEAQ (reference sequence). V gave up 3 bases and J gave up 4 bases; unmatched junction bases: 4. CDR3 sequence reads: CASSLGLAGGPADTQYF. CDR3 sequence (DNA): TGTGCCAGCAGCTTGGGACTAGCGGGAGGGCCGGCAGATACGCAGTATTTT. The full variable domain, in which reference TRBV7-9 and TRBJ2-3 provide the parts outside the CDR3, is DTGVSQNPRHKITKRGQNVTFRCDPISEHNRLYWYRQTLGQGPEFLTYFQNEAQLEKSRLLSDRFSAERPKGSFSTLEIQRTEQGDSAMYLCASSLGLAGGPADTQYFGPGTRLTVL.

This clonotype is a singleton in its sample. The rearrangement uses TRBV24-1 and TRBJ1-1; D ambiguous. Germline CDR1 and CDR2: KGHDR and SFDVKD. The CDR3 is 14 amino acids. The V end lost 4 bases, the J end lost 0 bases, and 8 bases lay between the germline ends. CDR3 sequence: CATSEGAMNTEAFF. In DNA, the CDR3 is TGTGCCACCAGTGAGGGAGCCATGAACACTGAAGCTTTCTTT.